What follows are 30 T cell receptor beta chains derived from one specimen sequenced in a study of T cell responses to AZD1222 COVID-19 vaccine. Clones were read by immunoSEQ multiplex PCR, and TCRdb kept only the in-frame ones, dropping some. This sample has about 84,000 clones, with 87% found just once. The sample in question was peripheral blood, obtained on day 0 of AZD1222 vaccination. Source of these receptors: an adult in good health.

The rearrangement joins TRBV5-1 to TRBJ2-4; 9 bases fit TRBD2. V shed 0 bases and J 8 bases; nucleotides not matched to a gene: 15. The germline CDR1 and CDR2 sequences are SGHRS and YFSETQ. This CDR3 is 18 amino acids long. The CDR3: CASSLDSSGGRSGDIQYF. CDR3 nucleotides: TGCGCCAGCAGCTTGGATAGTAGCGGGGGCCGTTCGGGTGACATTCAGTACTTC.

J is TRBJ1-5 and V is TRBV7-8; D is unresolved. CDR3 size: 15 residues. V gave up 5 bases and J gave up 0 bases, with 11 bases separating them. Germline CDR1 and CDR2: SGHVS and FQNEAQ. CDR3 coding DNA: TGTGCCAGCAGCCGGGCGCCATTTAGCAATCAGCCCCAGCATTTT. Its protein is CASSRAPFSNQPQHF.

For this clone: The sample contains more than one DNA sequence encoding this CDR3. The chain joins TRBV5-1 to TRBJ2-3; D remains ambiguous. The length of the CDR3 is 12 residues. The germline CDR1 and CDR2 sequences are SGHRS and YFSETQ. Trimming took 4 bases from V and 0 from J, leaving 3 bases between them. The CDR3 DNA follows: TGCGCCAGCAGCCTCAGCACAGATACGCAGTATTTT. This codes for CASSLSTDTQYF.

The chain combines TRBV9 with TRBJ2-7; D might be TRBD1 (5 bases). V dropped 0 bases and J dropped 3 bases, with 16 bases sitting between them. CDR1 SGDLS and CDR2 YYNGEE come from the germline V gene. The CDR3 runs 16 residues. CDR3 loop: CASSVVGSGPIYEQYF. CDR3 in DNA: TGTGCCAGCAGCGTAGTGGGGTCAGGGCCTATCTACGAGCAGTACTTC. Full variable domain (rest looked up from reference TRBV9 and TRBJ2-7): DSGVTQTPKHLITATGQRVTLRCSPRSGDLSVYWYQQSLDQGLQFLIQYYNGEERAKGNILERFSAQQFPDLHSELNLSSLELGDSALYFCASSVVGSGPIYEQYFGPGTRLTVT.

This chain links TRBV3-1 (or the pseudogene TRBV3-2) with TRBJ2-7; D may match TRBD1 or TRBD2 (5 bases each). CDR1 and CDR2 from the germline V gene are LGHDT and YNNKEL (reference sequence). Trimming took 4 bases from V and 7 from J, leaving 17 bases between them. The CDR3 covers 14 residues. The CDR3: CASSRTGTANEQYF. The CDR3 nucleotides read TGTGCCAGCAGCCGGACCGGGACCGCAAATGAGCAGTACTTC.

The rearrangement uses TRBV5-4 and TRBJ1-2; D gene ambiguous. The CDR3 extends over 16 amino acids. Deletions cut 2 bases from V and 6 bases from J, with 20 bases between. CDR1 SGHNT and CDR2 YYREEE come from the germline V gene (reference sequence). The CDR3 protein is CASSLGLSGRVDGYTF. CDR3 DNA: TGTGCCAGCAGCTTAGGCCTGTCGGGGAGGGTGGATGGCTACACCTTC.

V is TRBV6-5 and J is TRBJ1-2; possibly TRBD1 for D (5 bases). V shed 7 bases and J shed 4 bases, with 16 bases lying between them. CDR3 length: 14 residues. CDR1 and CDR2 (germline): MNHEY, SVGAGI. CDR3 sequence: CASTSGRRPYGYTF. In DNA form, the CDR3 reads TGTGCCAGCACCTCGGGACGCCGGCCCTATGGCTACACCTTC.

The chain uses TRBV5-1 and TRBJ1-2; tentative D call: TRBD1 (5 bases). Germline CDR1 is SGHRS and CDR2 is YFSETQ. This CDR3 contains 16 residues. The V gene lost 1 base and the J gene lost 6 bases, with 19 bases spanning the gap. CDR3 in amino acids: CASSLMTPAGVHGYTF. The CDR3 bases are TGCGCCAGCAGCTTGATGACGCCGGCGGGGGTGCATGGCTACACCTTC. Full variable domain (missing parts from reference TRBV5-1 and TRBJ1-2): KAGVTQTPRYLIKTRGQQVTLSCSPISGHRSVSWYQQTPGQGLQFLFEYFSETQRNKGNFPGRFSGRQFSNSRSEMNVSTLELGDSALYLCASSLMTPAGVHGYTFGSGTRLTVV.

The V gene is TRBV18, the J gene TRBJ1-2; the match to TRBD1 covers 9 bases. Germline V gene data show CDR1 as KGHSH and CDR2 as LQKENI. The V gene end was trimmed by 3 bases and the J gene end by 6 bases; junction bases not matched to a gene: 5. The CDR3 is made up of 14 amino acids. The CDR3 region has the DNA TGTGCCAGCTCACCTGCCGGGACAGGGAATGGCTACACCTTC. As protein: CASSPAGTGNGYTF.

The CDR3 spells CASSERLGLETQYF. CDR3 in DNA: TGTGCCAGCAGTGAGAGACTCGGACTAGAGACCCAGTACTTC. The rearrangement uses TRBV2 and TRBJ2-5, with D maybe TRBD2 (5 bases). Germline values: CDR1 SNHLY, CDR2 FYNNEI. Deletions cut 3 bases from V and 4 bases from J, with 12 bases between. The CDR3 runs 14 residues.

The J gene is TRBJ1-5, the V gene TRBV4-2, with TRBD1 matching 9 bases. V dropped 1 base and J dropped 6; count of bases not matched to a gene: 13. The CDR3 length is 18 residues. CDR1 and CDR2 (germline): LGHNA, YNFKEQ. Here the CDR3 reads CASSQGVGGGQGSQPQHF. CDR3 bases: TGTGCCAGCAGCCAAGGAGTAGGGGGGGGACAGGGAAGTCAGCCCCAGCATTTT.

V and J are TRBV3-1 (or the pseudogene TRBV3-2) and TRBJ2-7; D uncertain. Germline CDR1 reads LGHDT; CDR2 reads YNNKEL (reference sequence). Trimming pared 6 bases from V and 0 bases from J, leaving 9 bases between. This CDR3 is built from 13 residues. CDR3 coding DNA: TGTGCCAGCAGTCTGCTAGGCTCCTACGAGCAGTACTTC. The encoded protein is CASSLLGSYEQYF.

The V gene is TRBV10-2, the J gene TRBJ2-3; 7 positions match TRBD2. This CDR3 is 14 amino acids long. Germline CDR1 WSHSY, CDR2 SAAADI. V lost 10 bases, J lost 7 bases, and 14 bases stayed unmatched. CDR3 nucleotides: TGCGCCACCCGGACTAGAGAAAGAGTTAATACGCAGTATTTT. It is translated as CATRTRERVNTQYF.

The chain has TRBV9 and TRBJ2-1, with D perhaps assigned TRBD1 or TRBD2 (5 bases each). CDR1 and CDR2 (germline): SGDLS, YYNGEE. This CDR3 spans 13 amino acids. Trimming cost V 4 bases and J 7 bases, with 12 bases left between them. The CDR3 DNA reads TGTGCCAGCAGCTCGGGACCGATAAATGAGCAGTTCTTC. This encodes CASSSGPINEQFF.

V is TRBV19 and J is TRBJ2-1; 10 positions match TRBD2. CDR1 and CDR2 (germline): LNHDA, SQIVND (reference sequence). CDR3 length: 15 residues. J lost 7 bases, V lost 6 bases, and 9 bases had no gene match. Here the CDR3 reads CASSEWSGRGNEQFF. CDR3 coding DNA: TGTGCCAGTAGCGAGTGGAGCGGGAGGGGGAATGAGCAGTTCTTC.

This chain joins TRBV7-2 and TRBJ2-1; D ambiguous. The CDR3 has 15 amino acids. Germline V gene lookup returns CDR1 SGHTA and CDR2 FQGNSA. Between the trimmed V and J ends, which lost 1 base and 5 bases, there was a span of 12 bases. CDR3 coding DNA: TGTGCCAGCAGCTTAGTGATACCTCCCAACAATGAGCAGTTCTTC. This gives the protein CASSLVIPPNNEQFF.

CDR3 amino acids: CASSLVWGGRGVRETQYF. The CDR3 DNA reads TGTGCCAGCAGCTTGGTGTGGGGCGGGAGAGGGGTAAGAGAGACCCAGTACTTC. The rearrangement uses TRBV5-6 and TRBJ2-5, with 7 nucleotides matching TRBD2. Trimming took 0 bases from V and 4 from J; bases not matched to a gene: 15. Germline V gene lookup returns CDR1 SGHDT and CDR2 YYEEEE. The CDR3 totals 18 residues.

The CDR3 DNA reads as TGTGCCAGCAGCCGTGGGGATCACTCTGGAAACACCATATATTTT. Protein: CASSRGDHSGNTIYF. The chain has TRBV7-9 and TRBJ1-3; D uncertain. V was shortened by 5 bases and J by 0 bases, with 11 bases between the two germline ends. The CDR3 loop spans 15 amino acids. Germline CDR1 SEHNR, CDR2 FQNEAQ (reference sequence).

J is TRBJ1-6 and V is TRBV7-9; 9 bases map to TRBD1. The germline V gene encodes CDR1 SEHNR and CDR2 FQNEAQ (reference sequence). The CDR3 totals 14 residues. V gave up 6 bases and J gave up 9 bases; unmatched junction bases: 6. The CDR3 nucleotides read TGTGCCAGCAGTTCAGGGACAGGGACTTCACCCCTCCACTTT. It translates to CASSSGTGTSPLHF.

The genes are TRBV2 and TRBJ1-3, with D perhaps matching TRBD1 (5 bases). Between the trimmed V and J ends, which lost 6 bases and 2 bases, there was a span of 8 bases. Germline CDR1 and CDR2: SNHLY and FYNNEI. The CDR3 has 13 residues. Written as DNA, the CDR3 is TGTGCCAGCAGGGGGGAAACTGGAAACACCATATATTTT. Residues: CASRGETGNTIYF.

The V gene is TRBV3-1 (or the pseudogene TRBV3-2), the J gene TRBJ1-1; D ambiguous. The V end was cut by 6 bases, the J end by 1 base, with 12 bases between. Germline V CDR1 and CDR2: LGHDT, YNNKEL (reference sequence). This CDR3 has 14 residues. CDR3 residues: CASSKNRRNTEAFF. CDR3 DNA sequence: TGTGCCAGCAGTAAAAACCGGAGGAACACTGAAGCTTTCTTT.

The chain is built from TRBV9 and TRBJ1-3, with 8 bases lining up with TRBD1. In germline, CDR1 is SGDLS, CDR2 YYNGEE. Germline trimming cut 4 bases from V and 0 bases from J; bases unmatched to any gene: 6. The CDR3 consists of 16 residues. The CDR3 DNA reads as TGTGCCAGCAGCTTTGGACAGGGAACCTCTGGAAACACCATATATTTT. This gives the protein CASSFGQGTSGNTIYF.

The chain joins TRBV4-1 to TRBJ2-2; D unclear. This CDR3 is 15 amino acids long. Germline V gene sequence: CDR1 MGHRA, CDR2 YSYEKL. Trimming shortened V by 0 bases and J by 1 base, and 6 bases separated the two germline ends. CDR3 loop: CASSQEVGNTGELFF. The CDR3 DNA reads as TGCGCCAGCAGCCAAGAGGTGGGGAACACCGGGGAGCTGTTTTTT.

The V call is TRBV18, the J call TRBJ2-1; the D gene is possibly TRBD1 (6 bases). Trimming took 0 bases from V and 8 from J, leaving 17 bases between them. The CDR3 has 16 residues. Per germline, CDR1 KGHSH and CDR2 LQKENI. The chain's CDR3 is CASSPPSRGSKDEQFF. CDR3 nucleotide sequence: TGTGCCAGCTCACCACCCAGCAGGGGCTCTAAAGATGAGCAGTTCTTC. Drawing the rest from reference TRBV18 and TRBJ2-1, the complete variable domain is NAGVMQNPRHLVRRRGQEARLRCSPMKGHSHVYWYRQLPEEGLKFMVYLQKENIIDESGMPKERFSAEFPKEGPSILRIQQVVRGDSAAYFCASSPPSRGSKDEQFFGPGTRLTVL.

The DNA for the CDR3 is TGCAGTGCTAGTGGCGGGCCAGCCTACGAGCAGTACTTC. Its protein product is CSASGGPAYEQYF. This rearrangement joins TRBV20-1 to TRBJ2-7, with a weak D call TRBD2 (5 bases). From germline, CDR1 is DFQATT and CDR2 SNEGSKA (reference sequence). The CDR3 is 13 amino acids. V was trimmed by 3 bases and J by 2 bases, leaving 11 bases between them.

The chain links TRBV19 to TRBJ1-5, with D tentatively TRBD1 (6 bases). V was cut by 5 bases and J by 3 bases, with 17 bases left in between. In germline, CDR1 is LNHDA, CDR2 SQIVND (reference sequence). The CDR3 loop spans 16 amino acids. The CDR3 spells CASSPPGRGNNQPQHF. The CDR3 DNA reads TGTGCCAGTAGTCCACCGGGGAGGGGGAACAATCAGCCCCAGCATTTT. The whole variable domain, filled in from reference TRBV19 and TRBJ1-5, reads DGGITQSPKYLFRKEGQNVTLSCEQNLNHDAMYWYRQDPGQGLRLIYYSQIVNDFQKGDIAEGYSVSREKKESFPLTVTSAQKNPTAFYLCASSPPGRGNNQPQHFGDGTRLSIL.

V usage is TRBV27 and J usage is TRBJ2-1; 13 bases line up with TRBD2. V was pared by 4 bases and J by 4 bases, with 4 bases of the junction left unmatched. Germline loops: CDR1 MNHEY, CDR2 SMNVEV (reference sequence). This CDR3 region has 16 residues. The CDR3 region is CASSSRTSGGYNEQFF. CDR3 sequence (DNA): TGTGCCAGCAGTTCCCGGACTAGCGGGGGTTACAATGAGCAGTTCTTC.

The CDR3 sequence is CASSPRGTNEQFF. CDR3 bases: TGTGCCAGCAGCCCCCGCGGCACCAATGAGCAGTTCTTC. The gene calls are TRBV7-9 and TRBJ2-1; the D is unclear. The CDR3 is 13 residues long. Germline V CDR1 and CDR2: SEHNR, FQNEAQ (reference sequence). Trimming removed 5 bases at V and 6 bases at J, with 11 bases between.

The chain uses TRBV12-3 or TRBV12-4 and TRBJ1-5; no firm D call. Trimming took off 6 bases at V and 7 bases at J, with 10 bases between the two ends. CDR3 length: 12 residues. For the CDR3, the DNA is TGTGCCAGCAGACCCAAAGGACAGCCCCAGCATTTT. This gives the protein CASRPKGQPQHF.

This chain joins TRBV7-2 and TRBJ2-5; D not resolved. The CDR3 loop spans 15 amino acids. Germline V gene lookup returns CDR1 SGHTA and CDR2 FQGNSA. Trimming took 4 bases from V and 5 from J, leaving 17 bases between them. The CDR3 region is CASSSSGPRVETQYF. CDR3 nucleotides: TGTGCCAGCAGCTCATCCGGGCCAAGGGTGGAGACCCAGTACTTC. Variable domain in full (rest from reference TRBV7-2 and TRBJ2-5): GAGVSQSPSNKVTEKGKDVELRCDPISGHTALYWYRQSLGQGLEFLIYFQGNSAPDKSGLPSDRFSAERTGGSVSTLTIQRTQQEDSAVYLCASSSSGPRVETQYFGPGTRLLVL.